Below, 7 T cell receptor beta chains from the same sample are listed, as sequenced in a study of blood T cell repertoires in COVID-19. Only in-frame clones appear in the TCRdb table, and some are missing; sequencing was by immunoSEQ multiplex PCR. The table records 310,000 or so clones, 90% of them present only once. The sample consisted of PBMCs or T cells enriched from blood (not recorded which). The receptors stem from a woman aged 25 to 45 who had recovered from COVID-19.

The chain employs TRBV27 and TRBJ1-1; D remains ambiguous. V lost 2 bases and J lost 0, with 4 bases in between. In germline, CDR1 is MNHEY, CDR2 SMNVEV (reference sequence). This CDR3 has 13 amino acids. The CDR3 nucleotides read TGTGCCAGCAGTTTAGTTATGAACACTGAAGCTTTCTTT. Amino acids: CASSLVMNTEAFF.

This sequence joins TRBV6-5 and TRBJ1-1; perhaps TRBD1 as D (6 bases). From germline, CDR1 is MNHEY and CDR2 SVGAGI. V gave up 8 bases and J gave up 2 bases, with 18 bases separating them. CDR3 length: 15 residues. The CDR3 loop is CASVLGGGANTEAFF. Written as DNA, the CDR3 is TGTGCCAGCGTGCTAGGGGGAGGGGCAAACACTGAAGCTTTCTTT.

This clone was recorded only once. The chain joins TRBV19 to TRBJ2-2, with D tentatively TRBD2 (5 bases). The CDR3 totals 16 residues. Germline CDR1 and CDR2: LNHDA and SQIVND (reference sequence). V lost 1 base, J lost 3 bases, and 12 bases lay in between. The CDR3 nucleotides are TGTGCCAGTAGTATAGTTCGGGGAACCCACACCGGGGAGCTGTTTTTT. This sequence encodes CASSIVRGTHTGELFF.

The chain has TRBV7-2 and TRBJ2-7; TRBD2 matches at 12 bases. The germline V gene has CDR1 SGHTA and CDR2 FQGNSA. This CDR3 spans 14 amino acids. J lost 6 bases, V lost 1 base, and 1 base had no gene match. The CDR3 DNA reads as TGTGCCAGCAGCTTAGGACTAGCGGGAGTCGAGCAGTACTTC. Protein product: CASSLGLAGVEQYF.

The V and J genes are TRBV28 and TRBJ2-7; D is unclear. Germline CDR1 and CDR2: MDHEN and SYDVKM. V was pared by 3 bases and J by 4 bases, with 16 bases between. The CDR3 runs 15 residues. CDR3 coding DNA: TGTGCCAGCAGTTTCATCACTCCTCCCCCATACGAGCAGTACTTC. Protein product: CASSFITPPPYEQYF.

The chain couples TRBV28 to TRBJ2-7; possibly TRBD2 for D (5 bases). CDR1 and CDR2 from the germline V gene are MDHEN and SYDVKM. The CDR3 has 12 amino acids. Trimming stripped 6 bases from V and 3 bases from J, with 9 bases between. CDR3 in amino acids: CASSNRGYEQYF. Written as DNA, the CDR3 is TGTGCCAGCAGCAACCGGGGCTACGAGCAGTACTTC.

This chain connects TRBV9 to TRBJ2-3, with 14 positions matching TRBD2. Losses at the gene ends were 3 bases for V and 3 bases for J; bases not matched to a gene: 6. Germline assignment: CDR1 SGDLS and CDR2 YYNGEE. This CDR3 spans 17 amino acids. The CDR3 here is CASSARLAGGLTDTQYF. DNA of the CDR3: TGTGCCAGCAGCGCCAGACTAGCGGGAGGGTTAACAGATACGCAGTATTTT.